At least ten counts were recorded for the clone carrying this TCR beta chain. The antigen is undetermined. The data belong to a study of Graves' ophthalmopathy and Graves' hyperthyroidism. CDR1 and CDR2 (germline): SGDLS, YYNGEE. The CDR3 totals 15 residues. The J segment lost 6 bases and the V segment lost 3 bases, leaving 10 bases of the junction unmatched. Using RNA transcripts, the TCR beta CDR3 regions were amplified. First-round RT-PCR employed HTBI primers, with a second-round multiplex PCR after it. Using its own MiXCR run on the multiplex PCR reads, TCRdb lists one record per CDR3 protein. The sample lists some 210,000 distinct CDR3 sequences, approximately 29% occurring once. Isolation of PBMCs was performed using 7.5 to 10 ml of fresh peripheral blood. Notes on the study in general: Stable hyperthyroidism and ophthalmopathy were told apart by a 13-signature model, which achieved just over 85% sensitivity and around 80% specificity.

The sequenced material came from peripheral blood. This TCR derives from a man between 50 and 59 years old with Graves' ophthalmopathy. The chain carries TRBV9 and TRBJ2-7; TRBD1 agrees at 9 bases. The CDR3 DNA sequence: TGTGCCAGCAGCGCCTGTAGGGGACAGGGCTGCGAGCAGTACTTC. Protein product: CASSACRGQGCEQYF.